A selection of T cell receptor beta chains follows, all from one sample in a study of CD8+CD57+ T cells in acquired aplastic anemia. TCRdb recomputed calls from the reads with MiXCR, one row per CDR3 protein. This sample has just over 400,000 distinct CDR3 sequences, with roughly 68% found just once. The sample comprised sorted CD4+, CD8+, or CD8+CD57+ T cells (not recorded which) from PBMCs. The receptors shown here come from a human donor in good health, serving as a control. Both conserved end residues are part of each CDR3. The D gene is left open where the match is weak. Expanded clones get a size class; other rows say once, few or many, or leave the size out.

>TRBD2|TRBJ2-1|TRBV10-2|NA
CASSGGLAGDDEQFF
TGCGCCAGCAGTGGAGGACTAGCGGGGGACGATGAGCAGTTCTTC
>TRBD1|TRBJ1-6|TRBV20-1|NA
CSASGTRQGNSPLHF
TGCAGTGCTAGTGGAACGAGACAGGGTAACTCACCCCTCCACTTT
>NA|TRBJ2-2|TRBV7-9|NA
CASSRQGSISGEMFF
TGTGCCAGCAGCCGGCAGGGTAGTATCTCCGGGGAGATGTTTTTT
>NA|TRBJ1-5|TRBV2|many
CASMRGVSDQPQHF
TGTGCCAGCATGCGAGGGGTTAGCGACCAGCCCCAGCATTTT
>NA|TRBJ2-3|TRBV9|NA
CASSAGTETESF
TGTGCCAGCAGCGCAGGTACAGAGACGGAGTCTTTT
>TRBD1|TRBJ2-1|TRBV7-8|NA
CASSLGQGSGEKQFF
TGTGCCAGCAGCTTAGGACAGGGATCGGGTGAAAAACAGTTCTTC
>TRBD1|TRBJ1-1|TRBV20-1|NA
CSAVDRGSSNTEAFF
TGCAGTGCTGTGGACAGGGGGAGTTCGAACACTGAAGCTTTCTTT
>TRBD1|TRBJ2-6|TRBV2|NA
CASSATGGAGVNVLTF
TGTGCCAGCAGTGCGACAGGGGGGGCAGGGGTCAACGTCCTGACTTTC
>TRBD1|TRBJ1-2|TRBV7-6|NA
CASSIQGGYEYDKF
TGTGCCAGCAGCATACAAGGGGGCTATGAGTACGACAAGTTC
>NA|TRBJ2-1|TRBV20-1|few
CSARGLNEQFF
TGCAGTGCTAGGGGCCTCAATGAGCAGTTCTTC
>NA|TRBJ1-1|TRBV5-1|many
CASSLDLGSEAFF
TGCGCCAGCAGCTTGGATCTGGGTTCTGAAGCTTTCTTT
>NA|TRBJ2-3|TRBV10-3|NA
CASLKAGEEKDTQYF
TGTGCCAGCTTAAAGGCAGGGGAGGAAAAAGATACGCAGTATTTT
>NA|TRBJ1-2|TRBV24-1|NA
CASSRDEAFGSYTF
TGTGCCAGCAGCCGGGATGAGGCGTTCGGTAGCTACACCTTC
>TRBD2|TRBJ2-3|TRBV4-2|NA
CASSQDDRLAGGNTQYF
TGTGCCAGCAGCCAAGACGATCGACTAGCGGGGGGTAATACGCAGTATTTT
>TRBD1|TRBJ2-1|TRBV2|NA
CASSESGTGKFNLQFF
TGTGCCAGCAGTGAATCCGGGACAGGGAAATTCAATTTGCAGTTCTTC
>NA|TRBJ2-3|TRBV30|few
CAWRAAGNTDTQYF
TGTGCCTGGAGAGCCGCGGGGAATACAGATACGCAGTATTTT
>NA|TRBJ2-7|TRBV2|NA
CATNRESSTEQYF
TGTGCCACCAACAGGGAAAGCTCCACTGAGCAGTACTTC
>NA|TRBJ2-2|TRBV15|medium-sized
CATSRGSGSYTGELFF
TGTGCCACCAGCAGAGGGAGCGGGTCGTACACCGGGGAGCTGTTTTTT
>NA|TRBJ1-2|TRBV7-8|NA
CASSASGRGGVATTF
TGTGCCAGCAGCGCCTCGGGACGGGGGGGGGTTGCTACAACCTTC
>NA|TRBJ1-2|TRBV4-1|many
CASSQVNTGKGYTF
TGCGCCAGCAGCCAAGTTAACACAGGGAAGGGCTACACCTTC
>TRBD1|TRBJ1-6|TRBV4-3|NA
CASHNLQGQGPNSPLHF
TGCGCCAGCCACAACCTACAGGGACAGGGCCCCAATTCACCCCTCCACTTT
>NA|TRBJ1-2|TRBV9|NA
CASSTGQGKNYGYTF
TGTGCCAGCAGCACCGGGCAGGGAAAGAACTATGGCTACACCTTC
>NA|TRBJ2-3|TRBV20-1|NA
CSASAGGVQGGSDTQYF
TGCAGTGCTAGCGCCGGGGGGGTCCAGGGGGGCTCAGATACGCAGTATTTT
>NA|TRBJ1-1|TRBV4-3|many
CASSQDLPPIEAFF
TGCGCCAGCAGCCAAGATCTGCCCCCCATTGAAGCTTTCTTT
>NA|TRBJ2-6|TRBV7-1|NA
CASSPRGGRGATEAGANVLTF
TGTGCCAGCAGCCCCCGGGGAGGCAGGGGAGCCACTGAAGCTGGGGCCAACGTCCTGACTTTC
>NA|TRBJ2-5|TRBV14|NA
CASSYETGQDTQYF
TGTGCCAGCAGCTACGAGACGGGGCAAGATACCCAGTACTTC
>NA|TRBJ2-5|TRBV7-2|many
CASSYQETQYF
TGTGCCAGCAGCTATCAAGAGACCCAGTACTTC
>NA|TRBJ1-1|TRBV18|NA
CASSPPDGLSTNTEAFF
TGCGCCAGCTCACCACCTGACGGATTATCCACGAACACTGAAGCTTTCTTT
>NA|TRBJ1-2|TRBV7-2|many
CASSLDFVGGYTF
TGTGCCAGCAGCTTAGATTTTGTTGGCGGCTACACCTTC
>TRBD2|TRBJ2-1|TRBV12-3/TRBV12-4|NA
CASRTVGGGAGNEQFF
TGTGCCAGCCGAACAGTTGGCGGGGGGGCGGGGAATGAGCAGTTCTTC
>TRBD2|TRBJ2-5|TRBV24-1|NA
CATSGGGGETQYF
TGTGCCACCAGTGGAGGCGGGGGGGAGACCCAGTACTTC
>TRBD1|TRBJ2-2|TRBV12-3/TRBV12-4|NA
CASSLGQGSAMDTGELFF
TGTGCCAGCAGTTTAGGACAGGGAAGCGCAATGGACACCGGGGAGCTGTTTTTT
>NA|TRBJ1-4|TRBV30|few
CAWSDTGSTNEKLFF
TGTGCCTGGAGCGATACAGGGTCGACTAATGAAAAACTGTTTTTT
>TRBD2|TRBJ2-7|TRBV12-5|NA
CASTPDRTSGRNEQYF
TGTGCCAGCACCCCCGACCGGACTAGCGGGAGGAACGAGCAGTACTTC
>NA|TRBJ2-2|TRBV5-6|NA
CASTRGAIDTGELFF
TGTGCCAGCACCCGAGGGGCGATTGACACCGGGGAGCTGTTTTTT
>NA|TRBJ1-1|TRBV19|many
CASNLRGSTEAFF
TGTGCCAGTAATCTCAGGGGTTCCACTGAAGCTTTCTTT
>TRBD1|TRBJ2-7|TRBV7-8|many
CASSPIRPGTGYRNYEQYF
TGTGCCAGCAGCCCCATCCGTCCCGGGACAGGGTATAGGAACTACGAGCAGTACTTC
>TRBD2|TRBJ2-3|TRBV9|NA
CASSVMGGDLTDTQYF
TGTGCCAGCAGCGTAATGGGGGGGGACCTCACAGATACGCAGTATTTT
>NA|TRBJ2-5|TRBV12-3/TRBV12-4|NA
CASSLLTRDTRQETQYF
TGTGCCAGCAGCCTATTAACCCGGGACACGAGACAAGAGACCCAGTACTTC
>TRBD1|TRBJ2-2|TRBV7-6|NA
CASMVGQGNNTGELFF
TGTGCAAGCATGGTGGGACAGGGGAACAACACCGGGGAGCTGTTTTTT
>NA|TRBJ1-6|TRBV7-2|NA
CASSPPIGWDWLYF
TGTGCCAGCAGCCCACCTATCGGCTGGGACTGGCTCTACTTT
>NA|TRBJ2-7|TRBV7-2|NA
CASSLALPSTYEQYF
TGTGCCAGCAGCTTAGCGCTCCCTAGCACCTACGAGCAGTACTTC
>NA|TRBJ1-6|TRBV10-3|NA
CAISGQVNSPLHF
TGTGCCATCAGTGGACAAGTTAATTCACCCCTCCACTTT
>NA|TRBJ2-3|TRBV7-2|many
CASTVSTDTQYF
TGTGCCAGCACCGTGAGCACAGATACGCAGTATTTT
>NA|TRBJ1-2|TRBV20-1|NA
CSAHVPVYRGDGYTF
TGCAGTGCTCACGTTCCTGTTTACAGAGGCGATGGCTACACCTTC
>TRBD2|TRBJ2-1|TRBV7-8|many
CASSLPASGAEDEQFF
TGTGCCAGCAGCTTACCCGCCAGCGGGGCGGAGGATGAGCAGTTCTTC
>TRBD1|TRBJ2-7|TRBV5-1|many
CASSLRDRSYEQYF
TGCGCCAGCAGTCTCCGGGACAGAAGCTACGAGCAGTACTTC
>TRBD1|TRBJ2-7|TRBV7-2|few
CASSHSTGGIYEQYF
TGTGCCAGCAGCCATTCGACAGGGGGCATCTACGAGCAGTACTTC
>TRBD2|TRBJ2-5|TRBV7-2|NA
CASSRTSGRRETQYF
TGCGCCAGCAGCAGAACTAGCGGGAGGCGAGAGACCCAGTACTTC
>NA|TRBJ1-3|TRBV19|NA
CASNAAVLRDTQYFGF
NA
>NA|TRBJ1-2|TRBV12-5|NA
CASGSEGYGYTF
TGTGCTAGTGGTTCGGAGGGGTATGGCTACACCTTC